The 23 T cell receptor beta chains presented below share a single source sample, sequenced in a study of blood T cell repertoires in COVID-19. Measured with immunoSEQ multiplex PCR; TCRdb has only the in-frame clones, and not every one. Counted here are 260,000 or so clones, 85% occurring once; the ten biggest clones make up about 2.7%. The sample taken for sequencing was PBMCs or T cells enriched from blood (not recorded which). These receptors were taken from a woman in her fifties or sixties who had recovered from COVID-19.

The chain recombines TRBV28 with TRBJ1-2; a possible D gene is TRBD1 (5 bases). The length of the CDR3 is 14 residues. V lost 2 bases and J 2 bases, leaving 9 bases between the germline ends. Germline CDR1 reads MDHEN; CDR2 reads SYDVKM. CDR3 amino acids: CASSLLGGNYGYTF. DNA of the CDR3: TGTGCCAGCAGTTTACTCGGGGGAAACTATGGCTACACCTTC.

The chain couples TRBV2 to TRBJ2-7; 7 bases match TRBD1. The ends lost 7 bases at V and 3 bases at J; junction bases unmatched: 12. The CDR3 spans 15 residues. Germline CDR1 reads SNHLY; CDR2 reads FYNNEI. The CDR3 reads CASKSQGMSGYEQYF. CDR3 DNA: TGTGCCAGCAAATCACAGGGGATGAGCGGCTACGAGCAGTACTTC.

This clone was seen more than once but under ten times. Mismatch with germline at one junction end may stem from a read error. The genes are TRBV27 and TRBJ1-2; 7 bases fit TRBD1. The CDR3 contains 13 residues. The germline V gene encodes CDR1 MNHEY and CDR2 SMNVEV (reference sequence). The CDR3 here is CASRLGQNSGYTF. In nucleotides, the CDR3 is TGTGCCAGCAGACTGGGACAGAACTCTGGCTACACCTTC.

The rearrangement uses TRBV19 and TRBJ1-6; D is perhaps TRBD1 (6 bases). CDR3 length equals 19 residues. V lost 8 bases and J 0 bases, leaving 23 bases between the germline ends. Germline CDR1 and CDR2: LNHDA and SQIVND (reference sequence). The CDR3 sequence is CASAHRELVESSYNSPLHF. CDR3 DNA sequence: TGTGCCAGTGCCCACAGGGAGCTTGTCGAAAGCTCCTATAATTCACCCCTCCACTTT. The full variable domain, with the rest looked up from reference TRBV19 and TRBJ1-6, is DGGITQSPKYLFRKEGQNVTLSCEQNLNHDAMYWYRQDPGQGLRLIYYSQIVNDFQKGDIAEGYSVSREKKESFPLTVTSAQKNPTAFYLCASAHRELVESSYNSPLHFGNGTRLTVT.

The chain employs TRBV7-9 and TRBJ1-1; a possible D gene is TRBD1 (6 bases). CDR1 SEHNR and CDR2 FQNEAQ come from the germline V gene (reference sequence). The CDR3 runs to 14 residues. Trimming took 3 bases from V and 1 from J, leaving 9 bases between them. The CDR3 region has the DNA TGTGCCAGCAGCTTCCGGGACAAGAACACTGAAGCTTTCTTT. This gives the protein CASSFRDKNTEAFF. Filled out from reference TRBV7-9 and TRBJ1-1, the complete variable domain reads DTGVSQNPRHKITKRGQNVTFRCDPISEHNRLYWYRQTLGQGPEFLTYFQNEAQLEKSRLLSDRFSAERPKGSFSTLEIQRTEQGDSAMYLCASSFRDKNTEAFFGQGTRLTVV.

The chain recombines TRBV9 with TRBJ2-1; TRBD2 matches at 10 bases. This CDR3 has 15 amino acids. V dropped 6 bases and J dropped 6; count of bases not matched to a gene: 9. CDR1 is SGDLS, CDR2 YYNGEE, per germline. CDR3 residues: CASTIGLAESNEQFF. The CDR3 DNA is TGTGCCAGCACAATTGGACTAGCGGAGAGCAATGAGCAGTTCTTC.

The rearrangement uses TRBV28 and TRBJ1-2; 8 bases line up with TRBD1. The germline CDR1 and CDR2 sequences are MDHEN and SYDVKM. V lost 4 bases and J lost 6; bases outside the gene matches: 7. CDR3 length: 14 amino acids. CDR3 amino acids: CASSSSDRVDGYTF. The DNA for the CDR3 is TGTGCCAGCAGTTCGTCGGACAGGGTGGATGGCTACACCTTC.

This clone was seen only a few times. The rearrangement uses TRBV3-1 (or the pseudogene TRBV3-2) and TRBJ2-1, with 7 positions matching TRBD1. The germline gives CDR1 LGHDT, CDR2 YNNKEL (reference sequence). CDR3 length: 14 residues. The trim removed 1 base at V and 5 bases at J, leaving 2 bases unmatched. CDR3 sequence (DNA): TGTGCCAGCAGCCAAGCACAGGGGAACAATGAGCAGTTCTTC. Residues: CASSQAQGNNEQFF.

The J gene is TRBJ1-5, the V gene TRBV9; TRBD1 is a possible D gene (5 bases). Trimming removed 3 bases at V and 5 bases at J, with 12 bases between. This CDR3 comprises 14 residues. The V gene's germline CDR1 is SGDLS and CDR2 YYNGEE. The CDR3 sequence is CASSGHGTHQPQHF. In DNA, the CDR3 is TGTGCCAGCAGCGGCCACGGGACTCATCAGCCCCAGCATTTT.

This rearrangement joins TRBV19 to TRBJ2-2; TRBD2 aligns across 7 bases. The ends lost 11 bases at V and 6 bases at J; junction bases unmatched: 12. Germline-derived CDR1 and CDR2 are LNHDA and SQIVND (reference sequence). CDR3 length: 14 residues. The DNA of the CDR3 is TGTGCCGCGGGGAGGGCCTTGTATTCCGGGGAGCTGTTTTTT. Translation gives CAAGRALYSGELFF.

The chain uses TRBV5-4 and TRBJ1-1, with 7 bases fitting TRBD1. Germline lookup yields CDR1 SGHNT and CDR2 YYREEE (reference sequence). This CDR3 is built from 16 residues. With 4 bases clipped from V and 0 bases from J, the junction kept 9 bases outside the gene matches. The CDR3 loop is CASSTYRGRLNTEAFF. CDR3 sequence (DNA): TGTGCCAGCAGCACCTACAGGGGCCGCCTGAACACTGAAGCTTTCTTT.

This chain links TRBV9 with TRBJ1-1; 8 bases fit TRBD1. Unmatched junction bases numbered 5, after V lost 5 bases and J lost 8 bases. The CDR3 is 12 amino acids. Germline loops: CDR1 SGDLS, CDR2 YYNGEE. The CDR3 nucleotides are TGTGCCAGCAGTCCGCAGGGGGCGGAAGCTTTCTTT. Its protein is CASSPQGAEAFF.

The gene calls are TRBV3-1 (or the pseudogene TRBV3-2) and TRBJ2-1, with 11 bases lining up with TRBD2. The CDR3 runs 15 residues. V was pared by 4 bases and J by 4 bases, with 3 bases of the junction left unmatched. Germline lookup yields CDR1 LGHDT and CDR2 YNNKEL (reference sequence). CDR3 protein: CASSLAGGPYNEQFF. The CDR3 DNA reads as TGTGCCAGCAGCCTAGCGGGAGGGCCGTACAATGAGCAGTTCTTC.

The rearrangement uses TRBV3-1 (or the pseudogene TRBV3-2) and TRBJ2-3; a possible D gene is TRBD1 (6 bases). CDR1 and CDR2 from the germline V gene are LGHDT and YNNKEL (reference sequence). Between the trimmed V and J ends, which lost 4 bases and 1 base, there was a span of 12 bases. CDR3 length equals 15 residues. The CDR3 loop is CASSLQNRGTDTQYF. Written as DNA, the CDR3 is TGTGCCAGCAGCCTTCAAAACAGGGGCACAGATACGCAGTATTTT.

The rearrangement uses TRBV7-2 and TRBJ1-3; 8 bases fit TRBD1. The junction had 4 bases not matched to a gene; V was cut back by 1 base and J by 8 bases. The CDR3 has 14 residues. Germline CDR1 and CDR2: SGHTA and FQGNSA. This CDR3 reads CASSLDRGRDTIYF. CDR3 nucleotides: TGTGCCAGCAGCTTAGACAGGGGGAGAGACACCATATATTTT.

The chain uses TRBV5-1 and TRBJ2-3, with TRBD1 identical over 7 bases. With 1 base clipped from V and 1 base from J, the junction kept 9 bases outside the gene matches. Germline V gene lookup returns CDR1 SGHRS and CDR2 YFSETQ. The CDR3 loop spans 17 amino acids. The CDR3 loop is CASSLYGAGGGTDTQYF. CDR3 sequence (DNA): TGCGCCAGCAGCTTGTACGGGGCAGGGGGTGGCACAGATACGCAGTATTTT.

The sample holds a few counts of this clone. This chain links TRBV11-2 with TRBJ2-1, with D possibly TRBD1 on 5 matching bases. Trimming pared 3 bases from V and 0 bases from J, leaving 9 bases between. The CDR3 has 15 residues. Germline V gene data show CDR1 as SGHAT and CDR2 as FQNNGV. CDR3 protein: CASSFNRNSYNEQFF. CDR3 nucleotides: TGTGCCAGCAGCTTCAACAGGAACTCCTACAATGAGCAGTTCTTC.

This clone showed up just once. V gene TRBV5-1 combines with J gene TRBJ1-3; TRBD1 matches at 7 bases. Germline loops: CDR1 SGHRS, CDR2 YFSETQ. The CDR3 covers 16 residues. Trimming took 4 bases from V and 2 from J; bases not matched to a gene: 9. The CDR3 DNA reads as TGCGCCAGCAGCATCCGACCGACAGGGACTGGAAACACCATATATTTT. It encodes CASSIRPTGTGNTIYF.

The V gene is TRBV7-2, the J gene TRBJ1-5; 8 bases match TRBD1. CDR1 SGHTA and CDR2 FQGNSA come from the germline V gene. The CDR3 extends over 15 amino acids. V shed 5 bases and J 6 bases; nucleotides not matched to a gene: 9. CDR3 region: CASSLQGVIAQPQHF. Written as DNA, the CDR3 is TGTGCCAGCAGCCTACAGGGGGTGATTGCTCAGCCCCAGCATTTT.

DNA of the CDR3: TGTGCCAGCAGTTACTCATCGGGCGGGGAGCTGTTTTTT. Encoded protein: CASSYSSGGELFF. The rearrangement uses TRBV6-2 or TRBV6-3 and TRBJ2-2; no firm D call. This CDR3 has 13 residues. The germline V gene has CDR1 MNHEY and CDR2 SVGEGT. V lost 0 bases and J lost 7, with 6 bases in between.

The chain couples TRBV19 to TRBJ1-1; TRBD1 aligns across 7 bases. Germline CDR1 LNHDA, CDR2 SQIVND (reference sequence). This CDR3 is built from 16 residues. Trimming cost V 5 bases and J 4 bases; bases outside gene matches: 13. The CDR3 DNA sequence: TGTGCCAGTAGTCCGGGCGGCAGGGGGTTTACCACTGAAGCTTTCTTT. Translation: CASSPGGRGFTTEAFF.

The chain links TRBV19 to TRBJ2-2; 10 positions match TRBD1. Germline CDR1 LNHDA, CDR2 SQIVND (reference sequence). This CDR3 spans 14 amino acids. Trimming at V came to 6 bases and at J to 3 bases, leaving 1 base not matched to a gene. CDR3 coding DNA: TGTGCCAGTAGAGGGACAGGGGACACCGGGGAGCTGTTTTTT. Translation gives CASRGTGDTGELFF.

The CDR3 protein is CASSLGTPGVNSPLHF. The CDR3 region has the DNA TGCGCCAGCAGCTTGGGGACCCCGGGGGTCAATTCACCCCTCCACTTT. The rearrangement links TRBV5-1 to TRBJ1-6, with D possibly matching TRBD1 (5 bases). From germline, CDR1 is SGHRS and CDR2 YFSETQ. This CDR3 has 16 amino acids. V was trimmed by 0 bases and J by 7 bases, leaving 14 bases between them.